This T cell receptor (beta chain) was found in a study of blood T cell repertoires in COVID-19. How the authors handled the data: The authors estimated nucleated cell counts from reference gene primer amplification. The method was immunoSEQ multiplex PCR; TCRdb's version includes in-frame clones alone and lacks a portion of them. The DNA gave D and trimming, while V, J and clone size come from that table. The sample lists a few hundred thousand clones, 80% to 90% occurring once. The CDR3 is 14 residues long. Deletions cut 3 bases from V and 5 bases from J, with 10 bases between. The germline V gene encodes CDR1 MRHNA and CDR2 SNTAGT.

The source is a man younger than 35 who had recovered from COVID-19. Sequencing was done on a sample of PBMCs or T cells enriched from blood (not recorded which). This chain links TRBV6-4 with TRBJ2-2; TRBD1 might be the D (5 bases). The CDR3: CASSESRATGELFF. In DNA, the CDR3 is TGTGCCAGCAGTGAAAGCAGGGCGACCGGGGAGCTGTTTTTT.